The 19 T cell receptor beta chains below come from one sample, sequenced in a study of response to subunit inactivated influenza vaccine. TCRdb ran MiXCR on the RT-PCR reads and lists one entry per CDR3 protein. The sample has about 540,000 distinct CDR3 sequences, roughly 23% seen once. The data were also submitted as part of a second study, on T cells expressing NK-cell markers. As reported in that work: Synthesis of TCR beta cDNA relied on 5'RACE template switching carrying UMIs.

The material was CD4+ T cells sorted from PBMCs, obtained less than 13 days after vaccination. The receptors here all came from a man aged 45-65 years who received an inactivated influenza vaccine.

The V call is TRBV20-1, the J call TRBJ1-4, with D possibly TRBD1 on 5 matching bases. Trimming removed 2 bases at V and 3 bases at J, with 10 bases between. The germline gives CDR1 DFQATT, CDR2 SNEGSKA (reference sequence). The CDR3 is made up of 14 amino acids. CDR3 in amino acids: CSARNGAANEKLFF. In nucleotides, the CDR3 is TGCAGTGCTAGAAATGGGGCGGCTAATGAAAAACTGTTTTTT.

This clonotype showed up just a few times. The chain is built from TRBV5-1 and TRBJ2-3; 9 nucleotides match TRBD2. The CDR3 has 16 amino acids. V was clipped by 1 base and J by 9 bases; unmatched bases: 12. Germline values: CDR1 SGHRS, CDR2 YFSETQ. The CDR3, as DNA: TGCGCCAGCAGCTTGACCCCGACTAGCGGTATTAGGACGCAGTATTTT. Translated, it gives CASSLTPTSGIRTQYF.

The chain employs TRBV4-2 and TRBJ2-7, with 8 bases identical to TRBD2. The CDR3 has 17 residues. From germline, CDR1 is LGHNA and CDR2 YNFKEQ. Trimming cost V 4 bases and J 1 base; bases outside gene matches: 12. CDR3 protein: CASSLSAGERNSYEQYF. The CDR3 DNA reads TGTGCCAGCAGCCTCTCAGCGGGGGAGCGAAATTCCTACGAGCAGTACTTC.

The chain links TRBV12-3 or TRBV12-4 to TRBJ1-2; TRBD1 aligns across 7 bases. This CDR3 has 15 amino acids. V gave up 3 bases and J gave up 0 bases; unmatched junction bases: 4. For the CDR3, the DNA is TGTGCCAGCAGTTTCAGGGGGGCCTCTAACTATGGCTACACCTTC. Its translation: CASSFRGASNYGYTF.

This clonotype was seen a single time. The chain uses TRBV5-1 and TRBJ2-5, with 8 nucleotides matching TRBD2. The germline gives CDR1 SGHRS, CDR2 YFSETQ. V gave up 1 base and J gave up 5 bases; unmatched junction bases: 10. There are 16 residues in the CDR3. CDR3 region: CASSLYGRARGETQYF. CDR3 in DNA: TGCGCCAGCAGCTTGTACGGGAGGGCCCGTGGGGAGACCCAGTACTTC.

This rearrangement joins TRBV4-1 to TRBJ1-2, with D possibly TRBD1 on 5 matching bases. The germline V and J ends were trimmed by 4 bases and 7 bases, with 19 bases remaining between them. CDR1 is MGHRA and CDR2 is YSYEKL in the germline V gene. There are 15 residues in the CDR3. The DNA for the CDR3 is TGCGCCAGCAGCCGTATCGGGGCTTCTCCGGGTGGCTACACCTTC. This codes for CASSRIGASPGGYTF.

This clonotype came up a few times. This chain connects TRBV5-1 to TRBJ2-5; 8 nucleotides agree with TRBD2. There are 13 residues in the CDR3. CDR1 and CDR2 (germline): SGHRS, YFSETQ. The J segment lost 6 bases and the V segment lost 5 bases, leaving 6 bases of the junction unmatched. The CDR3 region has the DNA TGCGCCAGCAGACAAGCGGGAGAGCAGACCCAGTACTTC. The encoded protein is CASRQAGEQTQYF. The full variable domain, completed using reference TRBV5-1 and TRBJ2-5, is KAGVTQTPRYLIKTRGQQVTLSCSPISGHRSVSWYQQTPGQGLQFLFEYFSETQRNKGNFPGRFSGRQFSNSRSEMNVSTLELGDSALYLCASRQAGEQTQYFGPGTRLLVL.

This clonotype was seen a few times. The V and J genes are TRBV5-1 and TRBJ2-5; D possibly uses TRBD1 or TRBD2 (5 bases each). Germline assignment: CDR1 SGHRS and CDR2 YFSETQ. V was trimmed by 0 bases and J by 1 base, leaving 10 bases between them. This CDR3 is 15 amino acids long. The CDR3 loop is CASSLGGGTQETQYF. In DNA, the CDR3 is TGCGCCAGCAGCTTGGGTGGGGGAACCCAAGAGACCCAGTACTTC.

The chain uses TRBV12-3 or TRBV12-4 and TRBJ2-7; D perhaps matches TRBD2 (5 bases). The V end was cut by 5 bases, the J end by 6 bases, with 20 bases between. The CDR3 spans 15 residues. CDR3 region: CASSLDTFRGREQYF. The DNA of the CDR3 is TGTGCCAGCAGTCTCGATACTTTCCGGGGTCGCGAGCAGTACTTC.

This clonotype was picked up a small number of times. The J gene is TRBJ2-7, the V gene TRBV20-1; D unclear. The V end lost 1 base, the J end lost 2 bases, and 12 bases lay between the germline ends. Per germline, CDR1 DFQATT and CDR2 SNEGSKA (reference sequence). The CDR3 has 14 amino acids. This CDR3 reads CSARAPAAAYEQYF. The CDR3 nucleotides read TGCAGTGCTAGAGCCCCGGCGGCGGCCTACGAGCAGTACTTC.

This clonotype was seen at least ten times. This chain links TRBV20-1 with TRBJ2-5; the match to TRBD2 covers 11 bases. Per germline, CDR1 DFQATT and CDR2 SNEGSKA (reference sequence). The CDR3 sequence is 14 residues long. V lost 2 bases to trimming and J lost 5 bases; unmatched junction nucleotides: 4. The CDR3 here is CSARNSGGAETQYF. The CDR3 bases are TGCAGTGCTAGAAATAGCGGGGGGGCCGAGACCCAGTACTTC.

The chain is built from TRBV28 and TRBJ1-4; D is ambiguous. V was shortened by 5 bases and J by 2 bases, with 6 bases between the two germline ends. The CDR3 has 13 amino acids. Germline V gene lookup returns CDR1 MDHEN and CDR2 SYDVKM. The CDR3 protein is CASSRTTNEKLFF. The CDR3 coding sequence is TGTGCCAGCAGTCGTACGACTAATGAAAAACTGTTTTTT.

This clonotype was seen a handful of times. CDR3 protein: CAWGKLSYEQYF. DNA for the CDR3: TGTGCCTGGGGAAAACTCTCCTACGAGCAGTACTTC. The chain joins TRBV30 to TRBJ2-7; D is unclear. The V gene's germline CDR1 is GTSNPN and CDR2 SVGIG (reference sequence). V was pared by 5 bases and J by 0 bases, with 8 bases between. The CDR3 is made up of 12 amino acids.

This clonotype was seen a handful of times. CDR3 amino acids: CASSLVFRLADNRGGKFF. CDR3 DNA: TGTGCCAGCAGCTTAGTTTTTCGCCTAGCGGACAATAGGGGGGGGAAGTTCTTC. This chain connects TRBV11-2 to TRBJ2-1; a possible D gene is TRBD2 (7 bases). CDR3 length: 18 residues. The germline V gene encodes CDR1 SGHAT and CDR2 FQNNGV. V lost 1 base and J 14 bases, leaving 30 bases between the germline ends.

In its sample, this clonotype was seen a few times. The gene calls are TRBV20-1 and TRBJ1-3; no firm D call. There are 14 residues in the CDR3. Germline assignment: CDR1 DFQATT and CDR2 SNEGSKA (reference sequence). Trimming removed 1 base from V and 0 bases from J, with 7 bases in between. The CDR3 sequence is CSARGPVSGNTIYF. CDR3 nucleotide sequence: TGCAGTGCTAGAGGGCCGGTCTCTGGAAACACCATATATTTT.

In this sample, this clonotype turned up a few times. The V call is TRBV28, the J call TRBJ1-6, with unresolved D. Trimming took off 5 bases at V and 7 bases at J, with 12 bases between the two ends. Germline V lookup: CDR1 MDHEN, CDR2 SYDVKM. This CDR3 is built from 14 residues. The CDR3 region is CASSPGRLNSPLHF. The CDR3 DNA follows: TGTGCCAGCAGTCCCGGGCGGTTGAATTCACCCCTCCACTTT.

V is TRBV7-8 and J is TRBJ2-7, with 15 bases lining up with TRBD2. Germline lookup yields CDR1 SGHVS and CDR2 FQNEAQ. The V gene end was trimmed by 1 base and the J gene end by 6 bases; junction bases not matched to a gene: 4. This CDR3 is built from 16 residues. The CDR3 nucleotides read TGTGCCAGCAGCTTAGTGGGACTAGCGGGAGGAAGCGAGCAGTACTTC. Protein product: CASSLVGLAGGSEQYF.

This chain joins TRBV20-1 and TRBJ2-3, with 7 bases identical to TRBD1. CDR3 length: 15 amino acids. Germline V lookup: CDR1 DFQATT, CDR2 SNEGSKA (reference sequence). Losses at the gene ends were 0 bases for V and 1 base for J; bases not matched to a gene: 4. The CDR3 DNA reads as TGCAGTGCTAGAGATTTGGGGACAGGCACAGATACGCAGTATTTT. Amino acid sequence: CSARDLGTGTDTQYF.

This clonotype has a handful of counts. The V gene is TRBV5-1, the J gene TRBJ2-3; TRBD2 matches 11 bases. Unmatched junction bases numbered 2, after V lost 4 bases and J lost 4 bases. This CDR3 is built from 14 residues. Per germline, CDR1 SGHRS and CDR2 YFSETQ. As DNA, the CDR3 is TGCGCCAGCAGCGCGGGACTAGCGGCAGATACGCAGTATTTT. Translating gives CASSAGLAADTQYF.